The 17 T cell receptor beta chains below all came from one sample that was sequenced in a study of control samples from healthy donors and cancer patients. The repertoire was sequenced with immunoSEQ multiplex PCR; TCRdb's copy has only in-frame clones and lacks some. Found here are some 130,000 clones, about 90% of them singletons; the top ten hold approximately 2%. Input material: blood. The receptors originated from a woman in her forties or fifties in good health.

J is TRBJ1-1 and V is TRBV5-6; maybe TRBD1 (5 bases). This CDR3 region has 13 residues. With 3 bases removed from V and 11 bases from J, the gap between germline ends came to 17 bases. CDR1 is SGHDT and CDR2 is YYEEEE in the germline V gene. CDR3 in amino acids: CASSWGTGGRAFF. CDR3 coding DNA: TGTGCCAGCAGCTGGGGGACTGGCGGGAGGGCTTTCTTT.

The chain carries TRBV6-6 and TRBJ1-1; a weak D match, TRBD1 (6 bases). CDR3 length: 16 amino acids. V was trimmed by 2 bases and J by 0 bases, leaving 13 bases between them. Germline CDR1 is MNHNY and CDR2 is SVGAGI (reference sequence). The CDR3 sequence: CASSYGGAIMNTEAFF. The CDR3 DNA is TGTGCCAGCAGTTACGGGGGCGCGATAATGAACACTGAAGCTTTCTTT.

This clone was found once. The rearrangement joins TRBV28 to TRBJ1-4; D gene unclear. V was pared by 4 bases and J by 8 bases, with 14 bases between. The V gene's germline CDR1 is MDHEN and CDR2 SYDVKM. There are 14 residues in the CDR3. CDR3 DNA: TGTGCCAGCAGTTCTTCCGGGGTGTGGGAAAAACTGTTTTTT. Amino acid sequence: CASSSSGVWEKLFF.

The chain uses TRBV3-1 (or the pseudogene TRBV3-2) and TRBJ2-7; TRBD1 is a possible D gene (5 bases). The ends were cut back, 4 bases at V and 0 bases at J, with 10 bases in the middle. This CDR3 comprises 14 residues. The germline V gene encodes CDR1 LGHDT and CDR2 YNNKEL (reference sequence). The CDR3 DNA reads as TGTGCCAGCAGCCGGACACTGGACTCCTACGAGCAGTACTTC. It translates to CASSRTLDSYEQYF.

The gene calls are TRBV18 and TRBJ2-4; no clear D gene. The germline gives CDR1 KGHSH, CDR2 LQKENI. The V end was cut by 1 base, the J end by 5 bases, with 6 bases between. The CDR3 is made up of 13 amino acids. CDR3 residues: CASSPRRENIQYF. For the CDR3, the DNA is TGTGCCAGCTCACCACGAAGGGAAAACATTCAGTACTTC.

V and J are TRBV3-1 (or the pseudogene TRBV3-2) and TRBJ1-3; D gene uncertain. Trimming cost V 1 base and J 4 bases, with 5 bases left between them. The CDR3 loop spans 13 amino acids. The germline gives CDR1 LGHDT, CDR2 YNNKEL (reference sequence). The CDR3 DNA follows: TGTGCCAGCAGCCAAGTGAGCGGAAACACCATATATTTT. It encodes CASSQVSGNTIYF.

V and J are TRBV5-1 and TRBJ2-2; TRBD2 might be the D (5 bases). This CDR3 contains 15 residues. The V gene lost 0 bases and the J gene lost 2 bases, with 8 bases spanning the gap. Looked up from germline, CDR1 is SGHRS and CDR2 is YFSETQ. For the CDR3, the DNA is TGCGCCAGCAGCTTGGCCGGGAAAAACACCGGGGAGCTGTTTTTT. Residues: CASSLAGKNTGELFF.

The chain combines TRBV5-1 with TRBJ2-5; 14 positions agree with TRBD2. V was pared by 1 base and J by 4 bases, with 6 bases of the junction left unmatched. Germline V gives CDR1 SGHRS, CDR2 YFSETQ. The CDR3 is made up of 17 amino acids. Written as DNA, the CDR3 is TGCGCCAGCAGCTTGCTGACTAGCGGGAGGGGCGCAGAGACCCAGTACTTC. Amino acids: CASSLLTSGRGAETQYF.

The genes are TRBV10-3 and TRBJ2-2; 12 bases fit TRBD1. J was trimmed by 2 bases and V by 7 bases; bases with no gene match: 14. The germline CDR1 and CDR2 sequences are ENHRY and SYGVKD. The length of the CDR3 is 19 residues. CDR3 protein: CAIKGSGQGASFNTGELFF. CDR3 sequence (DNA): TGTGCCATCAAGGGCTCGGGACAGGGGGCCTCCTTTAACACCGGGGAGCTGTTTTTT.

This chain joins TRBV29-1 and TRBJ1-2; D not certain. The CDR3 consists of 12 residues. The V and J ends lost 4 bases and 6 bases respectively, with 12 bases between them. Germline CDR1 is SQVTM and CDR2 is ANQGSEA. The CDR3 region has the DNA TGCAGCGTTGCGGGCTTACGGAATGGCTACACCTTC. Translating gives CSVAGLRNGYTF.

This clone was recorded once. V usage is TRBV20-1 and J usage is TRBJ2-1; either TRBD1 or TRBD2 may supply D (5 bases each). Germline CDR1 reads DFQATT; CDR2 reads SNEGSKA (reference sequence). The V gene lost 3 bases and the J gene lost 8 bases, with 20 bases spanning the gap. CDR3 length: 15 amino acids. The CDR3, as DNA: TGCAGTGCTAGTGGGACCTTCGGGGCGTTCGATGAGCAGTTCTTC. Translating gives CSASGTFGAFDEQFF.

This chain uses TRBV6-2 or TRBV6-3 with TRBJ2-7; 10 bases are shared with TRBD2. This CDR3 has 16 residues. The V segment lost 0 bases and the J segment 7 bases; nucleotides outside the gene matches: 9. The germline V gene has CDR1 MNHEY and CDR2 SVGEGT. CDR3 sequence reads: CASSYSALAGGREQYF. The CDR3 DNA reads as TGTGCCAGCAGTTACTCAGCCTTAGCGGGAGGTCGGGAGCAGTACTTC.

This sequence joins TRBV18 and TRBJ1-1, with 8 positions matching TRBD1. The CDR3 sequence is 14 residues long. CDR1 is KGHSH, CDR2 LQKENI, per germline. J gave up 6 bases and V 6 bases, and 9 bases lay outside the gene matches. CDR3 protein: CASSPNRGTAEAFF. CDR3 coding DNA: TGTGCCAGCTCCCCAAACAGGGGGACGGCTGAAGCTTTCTTT.

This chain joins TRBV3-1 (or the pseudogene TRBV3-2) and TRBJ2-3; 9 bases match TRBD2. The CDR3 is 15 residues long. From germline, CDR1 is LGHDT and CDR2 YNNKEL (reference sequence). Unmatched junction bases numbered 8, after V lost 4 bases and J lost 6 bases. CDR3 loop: CASSLDSGGPDTQYF. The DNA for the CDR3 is TGTGCCAGCAGCCTTGATAGCGGGGGACCCGATACGCAGTATTTT.

The CDR3 spells CAWSRPGQHNSPLHF. Written as DNA, the CDR3 is TGTGCCTGGAGTCGACCGGGACAGCATAATTCACCCCTCCACTTT. The chain combines TRBV30 with TRBJ1-6; 7 bases map to TRBD1. The CDR3 totals 15 residues. Germline CDR1 is GTSNPN and CDR2 is SVGIG (reference sequence). The J segment lost 5 bases and the V segment lost 2 bases, leaving 6 bases of the junction unmatched.

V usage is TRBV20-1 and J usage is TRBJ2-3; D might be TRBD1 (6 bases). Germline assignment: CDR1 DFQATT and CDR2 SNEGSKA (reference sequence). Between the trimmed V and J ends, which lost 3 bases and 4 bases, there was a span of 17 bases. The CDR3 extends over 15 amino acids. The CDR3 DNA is TGCAGTGCTAGTGTAGTCTGGGGGCGGTCAGATACGCAGTATTTT. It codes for CSASVVWGRSDTQYF.

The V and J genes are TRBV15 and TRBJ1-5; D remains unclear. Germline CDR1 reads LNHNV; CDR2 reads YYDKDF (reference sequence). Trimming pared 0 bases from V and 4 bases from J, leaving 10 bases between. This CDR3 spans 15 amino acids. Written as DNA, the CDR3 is TGTGCCACCAGCAGAGAAGGGCCGGGAAATCAGCCCCAGCATTTT. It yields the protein CATSREGPGNQPQHF.